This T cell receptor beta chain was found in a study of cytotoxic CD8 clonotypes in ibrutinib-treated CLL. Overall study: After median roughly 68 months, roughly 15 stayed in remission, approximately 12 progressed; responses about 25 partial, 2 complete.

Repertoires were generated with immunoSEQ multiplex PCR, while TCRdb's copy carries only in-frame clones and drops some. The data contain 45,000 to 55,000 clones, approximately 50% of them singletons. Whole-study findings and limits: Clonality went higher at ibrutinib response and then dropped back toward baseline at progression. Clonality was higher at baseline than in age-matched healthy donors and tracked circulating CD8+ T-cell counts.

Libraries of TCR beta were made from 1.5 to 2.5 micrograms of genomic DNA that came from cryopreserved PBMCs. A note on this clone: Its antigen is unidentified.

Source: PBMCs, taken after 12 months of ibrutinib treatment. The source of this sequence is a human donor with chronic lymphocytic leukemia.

The CDR3 DNA is TGCACCAGCAGCCGAACCGACCCCAGGACCGATGAGCAGTTCTTC. This codes for CTSSRTDPRTDEQFF. The chain carries TRBV1 and TRBJ2-1. TRBV1 is assigned pseudogene status. There are 15 residues in the CDR3.